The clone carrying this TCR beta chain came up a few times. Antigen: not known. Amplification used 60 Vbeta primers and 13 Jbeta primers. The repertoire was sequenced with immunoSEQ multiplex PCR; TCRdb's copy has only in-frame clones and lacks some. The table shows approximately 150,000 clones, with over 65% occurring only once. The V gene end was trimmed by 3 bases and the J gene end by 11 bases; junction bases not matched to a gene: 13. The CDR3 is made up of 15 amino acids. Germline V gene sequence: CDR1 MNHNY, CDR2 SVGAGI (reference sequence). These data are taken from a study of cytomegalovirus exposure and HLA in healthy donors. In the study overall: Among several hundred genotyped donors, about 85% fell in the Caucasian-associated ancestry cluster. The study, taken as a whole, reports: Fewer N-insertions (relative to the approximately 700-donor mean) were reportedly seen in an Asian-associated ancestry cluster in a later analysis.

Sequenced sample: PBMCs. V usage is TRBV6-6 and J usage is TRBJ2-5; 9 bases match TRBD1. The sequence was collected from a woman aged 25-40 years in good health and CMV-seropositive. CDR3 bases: TGTGCCAGCAGTTATTCCGGGACAGGGAACCGTGAGCAGTACTTC. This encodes CASSYSGTGNREQYF.